The 27 T cell receptor beta chains below come from one sample, sequenced in a study of blood T cell repertoires in COVID-19. Profiled with immunoSEQ multiplex PCR; TCRdb holds only in-frame clones, not every one. The table records 73,000 or so clones, roughly four fifths of them present only once. Sequences were obtained from peripheral blood. These receptor sequences come from a woman aged 55-69 years with acute or convalescent COVID-19.

Here the CDR3 reads CASSLDSNSYEQYF. The DNA for the CDR3 is TGTGCCAGCAGCTTGGACAGCAACTCCTACGAGCAGTACTTC. The chain joins TRBV7-2 to TRBJ2-7; tentative D call: TRBD1 (6 bases). There are 14 residues in the CDR3. The V gene's germline CDR1 is SGHTA and CDR2 FQGNSA. Trimming shortened V by 3 bases and J by 0 bases, and 9 bases separated the two germline ends.

This chain connects TRBV6-6 to TRBJ2-7; 11 bases align to TRBD2. CDR3 size: 15 residues. J was trimmed by 2 bases and V by 5 bases; bases with no gene match: 5. The germline V gene encodes CDR1 MNHNY and CDR2 SVGAGI (reference sequence). CDR3 region: CASSRIAGGAYEQYF. The CDR3 DNA sequence: TGTGCCAGCAGTCGTATAGCGGGGGGGGCCTACGAGCAGTACTTC.

The chain links TRBV18 to TRBJ2-1; maybe TRBD2 (6 bases). V was shortened by 6 bases and J by 0 bases, with 9 bases between the two germline ends. The germline CDR1 and CDR2 sequences are KGHSH and LQKENI. The CDR3 has 14 residues. CDR3 DNA: TGTGCCAGCTCGCCGACTAGCTCCTACAATGAGCAGTTCTTC. Amino acid sequence: CASSPTSSYNEQFF.

The chain is built from TRBV6-4 and TRBJ1-1; D not resolved. V was trimmed by 11 bases and J by 0 bases, leaving 19 bases between them. The CDR3 extends over 15 amino acids. Germline assignment: CDR1 MRHNA and CDR2 SNTAGT. The DNA of the CDR3 is TGTGCCCCACGCCCGCAGGTACACATGAACACTGAAGCTTTCTTT. Translating gives CAPRPQVHMNTEAFF.

The genes are TRBV3-1 (or the pseudogene TRBV3-2) and TRBJ1-2; D not certain. This CDR3 has 15 residues. From germline, CDR1 is LGHDT and CDR2 YNNKEL (reference sequence). The V and J ends lost 0 bases and 4 bases respectively, with 12 bases between them. The CDR3, as DNA: TGTGCCAGCAGCCAAGATCTACAGCTAGCCTATGGCTACACCTTC. Translated, it gives CASSQDLQLAYGYTF.

V gene TRBV18 combines with J gene TRBJ2-1; TRBD1 agrees at 7 bases. The CDR3 runs to 15 residues. Germline V gene lookup returns CDR1 KGHSH and CDR2 LQKENI. J gave up 0 bases and V 6 bases, and 5 bases lay outside the gene matches. CDR3 bases: TGTGCCAGCTCTCCGGGACAGCTCTCCTACAATGAGCAGTTCTTC. Protein: CASSPGQLSYNEQFF.

This clone was observed a handful of times. The CDR3 is CASSPTGGSYEQYF. In nucleotides, the CDR3 is TGCGCCAGCAGCCCAACAGGGGGCTCGTACGAGCAGTACTTC. V usage is TRBV5-1 and J usage is TRBJ2-7; 9 bases map to TRBD1. There are 14 residues in the CDR3. V was pared by 4 bases and J by 4 bases, with 6 bases of the junction left unmatched. Germline lookup yields CDR1 SGHRS and CDR2 YFSETQ.

The J gene is TRBJ2-5, the V gene TRBV7-3; D possibly corresponds to TRBD2 (7 bases). The V gene lost 2 bases and the J gene lost 4 bases, with 11 bases spanning the gap. The germline V gene has CDR1 SGHTA and CDR2 FQGTGA. The CDR3 contains 14 residues. CDR3 protein: CASSLGGAGETQYF. CDR3 nucleotide sequence: TGTGCCAGCAGCTTAGGGGGGGCTGGAGAGACCCAGTACTTC.

J is TRBJ2-1 and V is TRBV19; 11 bases line up with TRBD2. Germline trimming cut 5 bases from V and 2 bases from J; bases unmatched to any gene: 11. The CDR3 has 18 amino acids. Germline V gene data show CDR1 as LNHDA and CDR2 as SQIVND (reference sequence). The CDR3 protein is CASSPQGTSGAPYNEQFF. The CDR3 DNA reads as TGTGCCAGTAGTCCCCAGGGGACTAGCGGCGCCCCCTACAATGAGCAGTTCTTC.

V and J are TRBV24-1 and TRBJ2-2; TRBD2 matches at 15 bases. Germline CDR1 and CDR2: KGHDR and SFDVKD. V lost 3 bases, J lost 1 base, and 5 bases stayed unmatched. The CDR3 covers 19 residues. In nucleotides, the CDR3 is TGTGCCACCAGTGATGCCGGGACTAGCGGGGGGCGGAACACCGGGGAGCTGTTTTTT. It is translated as CATSDAGTSGGRNTGELFF.

In nucleotides, the CDR3 is TGTGCCAGCAGCTTAGATCGCGGTCATAATTCACCCCTCCACTTT. This codes for CASSLDRGHNSPLHF. This chain joins TRBV11-2 and TRBJ1-6; unclear D gene. The CDR3 is made up of 15 amino acids. Trimming cost V 0 bases and J 5 bases, with 8 bases left between them. Germline CDR1 is SGHAT and CDR2 is FQNNGV.

The J gene is TRBJ1-1, the V gene TRBV19; TRBD1 agrees at 8 bases. The germline V gene has CDR1 LNHDA and CDR2 SQIVND (reference sequence). V was clipped by 5 bases and J by 0 bases; unmatched bases: 5. The CDR3 runs 15 residues. CDR3 protein: CASSSSGGVNTEAFF. In DNA, the CDR3 is TGTGCCAGTAGTTCTTCAGGGGGCGTGAACACTGAAGCTTTCTTT. Combining the CDR3 with reference TRBV19 and TRBJ1-1 gives the whole variable domain DGGITQSPKYLFRKEGQNVTLSCEQNLNHDAMYWYRQDPGQGLRLIYYSQIVNDFQKGDIAEGYSVSREKKESFPLTVTSAQKNPTAFYLCASSSSGGVNTEAFFGQGTRLTVV.

The rearrangement uses TRBV12-3 or TRBV12-4 and TRBJ1-5, with D unclear. Trimming stripped 2 bases from V and 5 bases from J, with 7 bases between. The CDR3 runs to 13 residues. The CDR3 protein is CASSLSRDQPQHF. The CDR3, as DNA: TGTGCCAGCAGTTTAAGCCGGGATCAGCCCCAGCATTTT.

The chain is built from TRBV6-5 and TRBJ1-5, with D possibly TRBD1 on 5 matching bases. The CDR3 covers 12 residues. V dropped 9 bases and J dropped 4 bases, with 10 bases sitting between them. Germline values: CDR1 MNHEY, CDR2 SVGAGI. The CDR3 nucleotides read TGTGCCAGTCAGGGTCCGAATCAGCCCCAGCATTTT. Translated, it gives CASQGPNQPQHF.

This clone was seen just once. The CDR3 DNA follows: TGTGCCAGCAGCTTGAGGCCCGGAAGGGACTTTAATGAAAAACTGTTTTTT. Its protein is CASSLRPGRDFNEKLFF. The chain recombines TRBV5-6 with TRBJ1-4; D perhaps matches TRBD1 (5 bases). This CDR3 has 17 residues. Trimming removed 1 base at V and 4 bases at J, with 17 bases between. Germline loops: CDR1 SGHDT, CDR2 YYEEEE.

In its sample, this clone was seen a few times. CDR3 in amino acids: CASSYPAGGSYNEQFF. CDR3 coding DNA: TGTGCCAGCAGTTACCCGGCAGGGGGCTCCTACAATGAGCAGTTCTTC. The rearrangement joins TRBV6-2 or TRBV6-3 to TRBJ2-1; the match to TRBD1 covers 7 bases. With V trimmed by 2 bases and J by 0 bases, 4 bases remained unmatched. This CDR3 has 16 amino acids. CDR1 MNHEY and CDR2 SVGEGT come from the germline V gene.

V is TRBV18 and J is TRBJ2-1; D gene unclear. Per the germline V gene, CDR1 is KGHSH and CDR2 is LQKENI. Trimming stripped 3 bases from V and 9 bases from J, with 6 bases between. This CDR3 spans 11 amino acids. The CDR3: CASSPGAEQFF. CDR3 bases: TGTGCCAGCTCACCCGGTGCTGAGCAGTTCTTC.

The chain has TRBV6-5 and TRBJ1-2; D gene ambiguous. Germline CDR1 and CDR2: MNHEY and SVGAGI. V was cut by 4 bases and J by 8 bases, with 14 bases left in between. The CDR3 consists of 13 residues. CDR3 region: CASSFGAGQGYTF. The CDR3 DNA reads TGTGCCAGCAGTTTCGGTGCAGGTCAGGGCTACACCTTC.

This clone was recorded only once. The rearrangement joins TRBV6-5 to TRBJ1-1, with TRBD1 identical over 9 bases. V was pared by 6 bases and J by 5 bases, with 7 bases of the junction left unmatched. CDR3 length: 14 residues. Looked up from germline, CDR1 is MNHEY and CDR2 is SVGAGI. In DNA form, the CDR3 reads TGTGCCAGCAGGCTACAGGGGGCCTGGACTGAAGCTTTCTTT. This translates into CASRLQGAWTEAFF.

The rearrangement links TRBV7-6 to TRBJ2-3; the D is unclear. There are 17 residues in the CDR3. V was cut by 1 base and J by 0 bases, with 14 bases left in between. Germline V lookup: CDR1 SGHVS, CDR2 FNYEAQ. CDR3 DNA: TGTGCCAGCAGCTTAGAGGCCAGGCCTTTTAGCACAGATACGCAGTATTTT. It yields the protein CASSLEARPFSTDTQYF.

The CDR3 bases are TGTGCCAGCAGTTTGGAGCCCAATCAGCCCCAGCATTTT. Residues: CASSLEPNQPQHF. This sequence joins TRBV12-3 or TRBV12-4 and TRBJ1-5; D uncertain. V dropped 3 bases and J dropped 3 bases, with 6 bases sitting between them. This CDR3 region has 13 residues.

The gene calls are TRBV3-1 (or the pseudogene TRBV3-2) and TRBJ2-3; TRBD2 matches at 11 bases. The V gene end was trimmed by 4 bases and the J gene end by 0 bases; junction bases not matched to a gene: 12. Germline V gene sequence: CDR1 LGHDT, CDR2 YNNKEL (reference sequence). The CDR3 has 19 residues. The CDR3 coding sequence is TGTGCCAGCAGCCTTCAAGGTGCTAGCGGGGGGTTTAGCACAGATACGCAGTATTTT. It encodes CASSLQGASGGFSTDTQYF.

The chain is built from TRBV7-9 and TRBJ2-2; a weak D match, TRBD2 (5 bases). The V gene lost 3 bases and the J gene lost 1 base, with 9 bases spanning the gap. The CDR3 is 15 residues long. Germline assignment: CDR1 SEHNR and CDR2 FQNEAQ (reference sequence). CDR3 in DNA: TGTGCCAGCAGCTTTAGCGCGCTGAACACCGGGGAGCTGTTTTTT. Its protein is CASSFSALNTGELFF.

The chain is built from TRBV9 and TRBJ2-6; weak D call: TRBD2 (6 bases). Trimming removed 6 bases from V and 0 bases from J, with 16 bases in between. The CDR3 consists of 17 residues. Germline V gives CDR1 SGDLS, CDR2 YYNGEE. CDR3: CASNPGRELSGANVLTF. As DNA, the CDR3 is TGTGCCAGCAACCCGGGACGGGAGCTCTCTGGGGCCAACGTCCTGACTTTC.

This clone is a singleton in its sample. The V and J genes are TRBV7-6 and TRBJ2-5; D might be TRBD2 (6 bases). The CDR3 has 15 residues. Trimming stripped 1 base from V and 5 bases from J, with 14 bases between. Germline V lookup: CDR1 SGHVS, CDR2 FNYEAQ. For the CDR3, the DNA is TGTGCCAGCAGCTTAGATCTGGCTAGCGTTGAGACCCAGTACTTC. Amino acid sequence: CASSLDLASVETQYF. The full variable domain, in which reference TRBV7-6 and TRBJ2-5 provide the parts outside the CDR3, is GAGVSQSPRYKVTKRGQDVALRCDPISGHVSLYWYRQALGQGPEFLTYFNYEAQQDKSGLPNDRFSAERPEGSISTLTIQRTEQRDSAMYRCASSLDLASVETQYFGPGTRLLVL.

This clone was seen more than once but under ten times. The chain uses TRBV27 and TRBJ2-6; TRBD1 is a possible D gene (6 bases). Germline CDR1 is MNHEY and CDR2 is SMNVEV (reference sequence). The V and J ends lost 5 bases and 2 bases respectively, with 13 bases between them. The CDR3 sequence is 16 residues long. For the CDR3, the DNA is TGTGCCAGCAGTCTAGAGGGGGTAACTGGGGCCAACGTCCTGACTTTC. It yields the protein CASSLEGVTGANVLTF.

V gene TRBV19 combines with J gene TRBJ2-7, with D possibly being TRBD2 (5 bases). This CDR3 is built from 14 residues. In germline, CDR1 is LNHDA, CDR2 SQIVND (reference sequence). V was clipped by 4 bases and J by 3 bases, with 13 bases between them. The CDR3 is CASSRRRPDYEQYF. As DNA, the CDR3 is TGTGCCAGTAGTAGGAGGCGCCCTGACTACGAGCAGTACTTC. The variable domain in full, completed from reference TRBV19 and TRBJ2-7, reads DGGITQSPKYLFRKEGQNVTLSCEQNLNHDAMYWYRQDPGQGLRLIYYSQIVNDFQKGDIAEGYSVSREKKESFPLTVTSAQKNPTAFYLCASSRRRPDYEQYFGPGTRLTVT.